This T cell receptor (beta chain) is drawn from a study of T-cell memory formation after mild COVID-19. Study findings and constraints: Some responding clones appeared in pre-infection memory, suggesting cross-reactive memory joined.

UMIs and sample barcodes were carried by the TCR alpha and TCR beta cDNA libraries that 5'RACE produced using constant-segment primers. TCRdb passed the 5' RACE reads through MiXCR, listing each CDR3 protein once. The data contain about 560,000 distinct CDR3 sequences, less than 25% of them singletons. J lost 8 bases, V lost 5 bases, and 10 bases had no gene match. The germline V gene has CDR1 MDHEN and CDR2 SYDVKM. The CDR3 runs to 16 residues. Regarding this clonotype: No antigen is known for it.

What was sequenced was PBMCs or a T cell subset sorted from them (not recorded which). V gene TRBV28 combines with J gene TRBJ2-1, with 12 bases that match TRBD2. This TCR came from an adult woman who had mild COVID-19 (a few samples of this study predate the infection). Cell type and time point are not known. CDR3: CASSPRTSGKVDEQFF. CDR3 sequence (DNA): TGTGCCAGCAGTCCGCGGACTAGCGGGAAGGTCGATGAGCAGTTCTTC.